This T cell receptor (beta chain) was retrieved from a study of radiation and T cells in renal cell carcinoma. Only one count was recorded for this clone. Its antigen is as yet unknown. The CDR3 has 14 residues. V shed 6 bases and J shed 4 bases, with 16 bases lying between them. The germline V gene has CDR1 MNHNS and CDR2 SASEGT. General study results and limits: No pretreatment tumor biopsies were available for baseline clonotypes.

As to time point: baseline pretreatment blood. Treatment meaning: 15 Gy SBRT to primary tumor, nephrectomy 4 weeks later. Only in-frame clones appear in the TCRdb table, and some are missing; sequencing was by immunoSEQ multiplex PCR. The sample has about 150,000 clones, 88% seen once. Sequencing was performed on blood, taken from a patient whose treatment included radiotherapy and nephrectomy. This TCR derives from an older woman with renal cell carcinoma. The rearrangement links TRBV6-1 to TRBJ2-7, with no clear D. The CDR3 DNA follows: TGTGCCAGCAGGACAACCCAGAGTGGATACGAGCAGTACTTC. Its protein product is CASRTTQSGYEQYF.